The T cell receptor beta chain under discussion was sequenced for a study of cytomegalovirus exposure and HLA in healthy donors. CDR1 MGHDK and CDR2 SYGVNS come from the germline V gene. Trimming removed 0 bases at V and 6 bases at J, with 12 bases between. CDR3 length: 14 amino acids. Profiling relied on immunoSEQ multiplex PCR, and the TCRdb table lists in-frame clones only, not all of them. The sample lists about 110,000 clones, roughly 90% occurring once. Regarding this clone: The sample holds other DNA sequences that translate to the same CDR3.

The receptor comes from a woman in her thirties in good health and CMV-seropositive. Sequenced input: PBMCs. The genes are TRBV25-1 and TRBJ2-7; tentative D call: TRBD1 (5 bases). The CDR3 DNA sequence: TGTGCCAGCAGTGAATATATGACTGGGGCCGAGCAGTACTTC. Translation: CASSEYMTGAEQYF.